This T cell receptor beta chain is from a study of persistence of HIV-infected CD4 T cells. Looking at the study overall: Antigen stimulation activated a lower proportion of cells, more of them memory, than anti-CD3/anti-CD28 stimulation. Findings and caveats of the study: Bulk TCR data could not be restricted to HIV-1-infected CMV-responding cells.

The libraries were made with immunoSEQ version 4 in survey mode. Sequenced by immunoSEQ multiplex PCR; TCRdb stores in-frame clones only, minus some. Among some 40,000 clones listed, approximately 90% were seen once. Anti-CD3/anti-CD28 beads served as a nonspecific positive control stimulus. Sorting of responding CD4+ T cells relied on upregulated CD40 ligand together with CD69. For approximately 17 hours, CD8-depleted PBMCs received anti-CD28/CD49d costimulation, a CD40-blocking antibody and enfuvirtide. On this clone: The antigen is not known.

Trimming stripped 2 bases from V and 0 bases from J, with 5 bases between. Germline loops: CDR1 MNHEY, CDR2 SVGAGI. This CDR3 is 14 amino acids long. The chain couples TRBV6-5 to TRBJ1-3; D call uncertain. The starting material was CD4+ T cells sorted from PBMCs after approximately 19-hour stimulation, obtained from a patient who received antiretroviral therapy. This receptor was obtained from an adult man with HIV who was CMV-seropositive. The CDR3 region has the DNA TGTGCCAGCAGTTACGAGGGCTCTGGAAACACCATATATTTT. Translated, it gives CASSYEGSGNTIYF.